These 9 T cell receptor beta chains were all obtained from the same sample, sequenced in a study of T-cell reconstitution after alpha-beta-depleted transplantation in children. Preparation of the TCRbeta library involved a method that used unique molecular identifiers. TCRdb reprocessed the PCR reads with MiXCR, giving one entry per CDR3 protein. The table records about 900,000 distinct CDR3 sequences, about 29% of them present only once. Sequenced material: PBMCs, mostly from graft donor cells, taken 360 days after TCRalphabeta/CD19-depleted stem cell transplant. All receptors derive from a boy under two years old who had a stem cell transplant for SCID, so the T cells may come from the graft donor.

J is TRBJ2-3 and V is TRBV18; D is perhaps TRBD2 (7 bases). The V end was cut by 1 base, the J end by 2 bases, with 13 bases between. The CDR3 has 16 amino acids. CDR1 and CDR2 from the germline V gene are KGHSH and LQKENI. The CDR3 region is CASSPQAGASTDTQYF. The CDR3 DNA reads TGTGCCAGCTCACCACAGGCGGGGGCCTCCACAGATACGCAGTATTTT.

The chain uses TRBV20-1 and TRBJ2-7; no clear D. This CDR3 spans 13 amino acids. CDR1 and CDR2 from the germline V gene are DFQATT and SNEGSKA (reference sequence). Trimming pared 6 bases from V and 3 bases from J, leaving 15 bases between. CDR3 loop: CSAAPGTNYEQYF. The CDR3 nucleotides read TGCAGTGCAGCCCCAGGAACCAACTACGAGCAGTACTTC.

This CDR3 is CASSLVTGDEKLFF. CDR3 sequence (DNA): TGTGCCAGCAGCTTAGTCACAGGGGATGAAAAACTGTTTTTT. The gene calls are TRBV7-2 and TRBJ1-4, with 7 positions matching TRBD1. Per the germline V gene, CDR1 is SGHTA and CDR2 is FQGNSA. J lost 6 bases, V lost 1 base, and 2 bases had no gene match. This CDR3 region has 14 residues.

This chain uses TRBV7-2 with TRBJ2-2, with D maybe TRBD2 (6 bases). CDR1 and CDR2 (germline): SGHTA, FQGNSA. The CDR3 spans 15 residues. V was pared by 4 bases and J by 3 bases, with 12 bases between. CDR3 bases: TGTGCCAGCAGCTCCTCCGGGACTCACACCGGGGAGCTGTTTTTT. Its protein is CASSSSGTHTGELFF.

This chain links TRBV5-4 with TRBJ1-4; no clear D. The CDR3 contains 13 residues. Trimming took off 3 bases at V and 8 bases at J, with 11 bases between the two ends. Germline V gene sequence: CDR1 SGHNT, CDR2 YYREEE (reference sequence). DNA of the CDR3: TGTGCCAGCAGCTATGGGCCATTCGAAAAACTGTTTTTT. Its protein product is CASSYGPFEKLFF.

The chain recombines TRBV6-1 with TRBJ1-2; 9 bases are a match to TRBD1. This CDR3 contains 13 residues. Germline V gene sequence: CDR1 MNHNS, CDR2 SASEGT. V shed 4 bases and J 8 bases; nucleotides not matched to a gene: 5. The CDR3 bases are TGTGCCAGCAGTGCCTGGACAGGGGAGGGCTACACCTTC. Its protein is CASSAWTGEGYTF.

The chain employs TRBV20-1 and TRBJ2-5; D is unclear. Germline V CDR1 and CDR2: DFQATT, SNEGSKA (reference sequence). CDR3 length equals 12 residues. In DNA form, the CDR3 reads TGCAGCGTCAGGACGGGCGGAGAGACCCAGTACTTC. The encoded protein is CSVRTGGETQYF.

The V and J genes are TRBV20-1 and TRBJ2-1, with 11 bases that match TRBD2. The V segment lost 3 bases and the J segment 4 bases; nucleotides outside the gene matches: 5. Germline loops: CDR1 DFQATT, CDR2 SNEGSKA (reference sequence). CDR3 length: 15 amino acids. CDR3 bases: TGCAGTGCTAGGACTAGCGGGGCCCTATACAATGAGCAGTTCTTC. Its translation is CSARTSGALYNEQFF.

This chain joins TRBV12-3 or TRBV12-4 and TRBJ1-2, with D tentatively TRBD1 (6 bases). The CDR3 is made up of 14 amino acids. Trimming took off 6 bases at V and 5 bases at J, with 16 bases between the two ends. The CDR3 nucleotides are TGTGCCAGCAGACCCCCAGGGGTGCGGTATGGCTACACCTTC. It specifies CASRPPGVRYGYTF.